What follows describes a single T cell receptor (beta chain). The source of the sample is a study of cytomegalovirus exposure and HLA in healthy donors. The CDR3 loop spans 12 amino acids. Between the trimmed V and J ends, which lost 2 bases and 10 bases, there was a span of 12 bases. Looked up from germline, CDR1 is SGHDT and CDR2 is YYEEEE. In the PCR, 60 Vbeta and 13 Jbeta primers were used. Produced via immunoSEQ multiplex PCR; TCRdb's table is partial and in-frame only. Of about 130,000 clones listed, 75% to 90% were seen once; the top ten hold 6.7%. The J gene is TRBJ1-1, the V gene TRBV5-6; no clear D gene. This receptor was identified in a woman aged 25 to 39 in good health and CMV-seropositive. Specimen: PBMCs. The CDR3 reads CASSFGGSAAFF. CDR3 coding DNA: TGTGCCAGCAGCTTTGGCGGGAGTGCAGCTTTCTTT.